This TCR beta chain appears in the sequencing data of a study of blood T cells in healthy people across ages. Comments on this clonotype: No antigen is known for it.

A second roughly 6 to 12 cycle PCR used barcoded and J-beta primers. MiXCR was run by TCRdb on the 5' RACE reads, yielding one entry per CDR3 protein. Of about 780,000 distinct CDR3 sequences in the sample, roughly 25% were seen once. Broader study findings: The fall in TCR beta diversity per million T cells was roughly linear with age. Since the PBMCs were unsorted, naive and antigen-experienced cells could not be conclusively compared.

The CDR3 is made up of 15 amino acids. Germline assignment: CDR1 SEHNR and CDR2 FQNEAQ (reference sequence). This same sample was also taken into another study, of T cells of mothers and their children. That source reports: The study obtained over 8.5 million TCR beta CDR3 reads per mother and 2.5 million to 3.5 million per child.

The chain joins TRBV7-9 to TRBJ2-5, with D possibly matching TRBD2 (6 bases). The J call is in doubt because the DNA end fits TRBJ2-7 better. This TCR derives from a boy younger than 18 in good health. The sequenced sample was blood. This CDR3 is CASSAGTSPSYEQYF. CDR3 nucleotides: TGTGCCAGCAGCGCCGGGACTTCCCCCTCCTACGAGCAGTACTTC.